A few counts support the clone carrying this T cell receptor beta chain. The antigen is not known. Coverage ceases 3 residues before the CDR3 finishes, and the germline J gene fills in the end. The V gene's germline CDR1 is DFQATT and CDR2 SNEGSKA (reference sequence). The CDR3 has 14 amino acids. Trimming removed 2 bases from V and 8 bases from J; junction bases left unmatched: 7. CVID and control samples used equivalent genomic DNA input. Sequencing was performed with immunoSEQ multiplex PCR; in TCRdb, only in-frame clones are kept and a portion is missing. Recorded here are about 23,000 clones, none singletons. These data come from a study of T cell clonality in common variable immunodeficiency. Study-wide results and limits: What drives increased CVID clonality needs T cell subpopulation sequencing. CVID patient heterogeneity limited repertoire-clinical complication correlations. Fewer deletions and N-nucleotide insertions were reportedly seen in common variable immunodeficiency TCR beta sequences.

Both groups were predominantly of Caucasian heritage. This clonotype was sampled from a human donor with common variable immunodeficiency. The sequencing input was peripheral blood mononuclear cells. This chain links TRBV20-1 with TRBJ2-1; 9 nucleotides line up with TRBD2. CDR3 DNA, as far as it was read: TGCAGTGCTAGATCGGGCGGGGGGGCATATGAG. Protein sequence: CSARSGGGAYE. The full CDR3 reads CSARSGGGAYEQFF.